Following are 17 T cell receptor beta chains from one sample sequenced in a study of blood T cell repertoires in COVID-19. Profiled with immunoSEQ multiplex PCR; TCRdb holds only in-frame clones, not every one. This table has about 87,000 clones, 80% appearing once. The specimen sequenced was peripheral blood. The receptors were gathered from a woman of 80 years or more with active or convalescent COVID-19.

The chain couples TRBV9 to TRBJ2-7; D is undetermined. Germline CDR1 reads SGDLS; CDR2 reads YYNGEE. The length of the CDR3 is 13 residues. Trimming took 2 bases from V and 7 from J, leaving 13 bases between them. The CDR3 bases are TGTGCCAGCAGCGTCATGGGCTACGAAGAGCAGTACTTC. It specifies CASSVMGYEEQYF.

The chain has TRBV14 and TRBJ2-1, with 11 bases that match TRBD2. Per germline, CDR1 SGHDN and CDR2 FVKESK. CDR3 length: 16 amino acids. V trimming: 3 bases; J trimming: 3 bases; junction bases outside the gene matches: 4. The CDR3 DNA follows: TGTGCCAGCAGCCATTTCACTAGCGGGAGCTACAATGAGCAGTTCTTC. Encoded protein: CASSHFTSGSYNEQFF.

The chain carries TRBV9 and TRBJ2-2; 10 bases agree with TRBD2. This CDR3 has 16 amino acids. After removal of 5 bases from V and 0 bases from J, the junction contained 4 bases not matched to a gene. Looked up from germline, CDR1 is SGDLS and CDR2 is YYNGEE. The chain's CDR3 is CASSYGLAANTGELFF. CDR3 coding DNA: TGTGCCAGCAGTTACGGACTAGCGGCGAACACCGGGGAGCTGTTTTTT.

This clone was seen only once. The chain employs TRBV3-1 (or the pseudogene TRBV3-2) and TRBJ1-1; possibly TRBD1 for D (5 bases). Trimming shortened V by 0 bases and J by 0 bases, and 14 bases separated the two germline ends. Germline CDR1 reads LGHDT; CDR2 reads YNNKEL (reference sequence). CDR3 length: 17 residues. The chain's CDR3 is CASSQEILGGVNTEAFF. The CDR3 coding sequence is TGTGCCAGCAGCCAAGAAATTCTCGGGGGGGTGAACACTGAAGCTTTCTTT.

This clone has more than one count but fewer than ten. The CDR3 DNA sequence: TGTGCCATCAGTGAAGGGACTGCGAACACCGGGGAGCTGTTTTTT. This codes for CAISEGTANTGELFF. The chain has TRBV10-3 and TRBJ2-2, with D possibly TRBD2 on 6 matching bases. V lost 3 bases and J 0 bases, leaving 8 bases between the germline ends. This CDR3 comprises 15 residues. Germline V gene lookup returns CDR1 ENHRY and CDR2 SYGVKD.

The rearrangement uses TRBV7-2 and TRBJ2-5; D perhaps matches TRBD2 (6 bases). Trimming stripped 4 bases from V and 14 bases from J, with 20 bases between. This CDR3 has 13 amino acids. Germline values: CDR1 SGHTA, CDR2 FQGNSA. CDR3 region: CASSSQFSGSSYF. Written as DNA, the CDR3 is TGTGCCAGCAGCTCACAATTTAGCGGCTCAAGTTACTTC.

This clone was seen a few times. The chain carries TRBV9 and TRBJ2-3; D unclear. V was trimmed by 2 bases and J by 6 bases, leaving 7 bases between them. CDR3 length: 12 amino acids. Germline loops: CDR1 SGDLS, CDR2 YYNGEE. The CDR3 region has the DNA TGTGCCAGCAGCGTTATCCTGGATACGCAGTATTTT. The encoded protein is CASSVILDTQYF.

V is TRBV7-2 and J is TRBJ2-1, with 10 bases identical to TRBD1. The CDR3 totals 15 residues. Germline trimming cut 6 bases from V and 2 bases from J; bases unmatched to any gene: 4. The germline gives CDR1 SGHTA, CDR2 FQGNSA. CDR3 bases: TGTGCCAGCAGACCGGACAGGGGGGCCTACAATGAGCAGTTCTTC. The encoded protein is CASRPDRGAYNEQFF.

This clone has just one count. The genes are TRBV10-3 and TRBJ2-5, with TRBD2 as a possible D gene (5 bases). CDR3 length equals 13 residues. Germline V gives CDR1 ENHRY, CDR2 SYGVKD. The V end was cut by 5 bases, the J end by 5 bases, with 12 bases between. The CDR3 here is CAISREGRETQYF. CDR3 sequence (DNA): TGTGCCATCAGTCGCGAGGGCAGGGAGACCCAGTACTTC.

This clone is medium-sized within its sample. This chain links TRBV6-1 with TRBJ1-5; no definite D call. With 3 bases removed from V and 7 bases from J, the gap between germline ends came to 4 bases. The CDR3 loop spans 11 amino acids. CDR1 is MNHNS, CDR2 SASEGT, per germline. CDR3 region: CASSDRQPQHF. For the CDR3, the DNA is TGTGCCAGCAGTGATCGGCAGCCCCAGCATTTT.

CDR3 sequence reads: CASSQGRASRGTEAFF. The CDR3 DNA reads TGCGCCAGCAGCCAAGGTAGGGCCTCCCGGGGGACTGAAGCTTTCTTT. The rearrangement uses TRBV4-3 and TRBJ1-1; possible D gene TRBD1, 5 bases. This CDR3 comprises 16 residues. The V and J ends lost 1 base and 5 bases respectively, with 17 bases between them. From germline, CDR1 is LGHNA and CDR2 YSLEER.

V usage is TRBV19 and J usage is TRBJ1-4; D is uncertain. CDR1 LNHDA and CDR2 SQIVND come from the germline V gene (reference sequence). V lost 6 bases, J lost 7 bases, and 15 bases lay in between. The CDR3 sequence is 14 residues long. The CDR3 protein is CASSDPPGIEKLFF. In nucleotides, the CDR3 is TGTGCCAGTAGCGACCCCCCCGGGATTGAAAAACTGTTTTTT. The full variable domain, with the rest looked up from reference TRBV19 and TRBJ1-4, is DGGITQSPKYLFRKEGQNVTLSCEQNLNHDAMYWYRQDPGQGLRLIYYSQIVNDFQKGDIAEGYSVSREKKESFPLTVTSAQKNPTAFYLCASSDPPGIEKLFFGSGTQLSVL.

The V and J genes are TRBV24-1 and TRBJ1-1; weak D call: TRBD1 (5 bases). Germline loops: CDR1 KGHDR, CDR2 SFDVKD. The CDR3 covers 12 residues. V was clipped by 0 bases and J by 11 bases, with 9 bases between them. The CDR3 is CATSDLQGRAFF. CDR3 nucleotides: TGTGCCACCAGTGATTTGCAGGGTAGGGCTTTCTTT.

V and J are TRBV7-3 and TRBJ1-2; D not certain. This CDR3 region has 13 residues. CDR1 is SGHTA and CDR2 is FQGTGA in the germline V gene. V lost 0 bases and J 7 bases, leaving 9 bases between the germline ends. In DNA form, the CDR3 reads TGTGCCAGCAGCTTAACCGGCGGCCTTGGCTACACCTTC. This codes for CASSLTGGLGYTF.

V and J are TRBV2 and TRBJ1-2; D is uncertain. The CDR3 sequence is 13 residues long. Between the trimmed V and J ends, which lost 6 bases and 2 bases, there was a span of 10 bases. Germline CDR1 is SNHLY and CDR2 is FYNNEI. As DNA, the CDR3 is TGTGCCAGCAGCCCCGACACAAACTATGGCTACACCTTC. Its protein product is CASSPDTNYGYTF. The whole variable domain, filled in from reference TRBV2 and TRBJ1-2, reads EPEVTQTPSHQVTQMGQEVILRCVPISNHLYFYWYRQILGQKVEFLVSFYNNEISEKSEIFDDQFSVERPDGSNFTLKIRSTKLEDSAMYFCASSPDTNYGYTFGSGTRLTVV.

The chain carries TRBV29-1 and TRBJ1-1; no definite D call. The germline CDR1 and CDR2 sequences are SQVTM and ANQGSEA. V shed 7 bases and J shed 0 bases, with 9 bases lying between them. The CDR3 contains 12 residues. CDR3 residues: CSAGIMNTEAFF. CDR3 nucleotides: TGCAGCGCTGGCATTATGAACACTGAAGCTTTCTTT.

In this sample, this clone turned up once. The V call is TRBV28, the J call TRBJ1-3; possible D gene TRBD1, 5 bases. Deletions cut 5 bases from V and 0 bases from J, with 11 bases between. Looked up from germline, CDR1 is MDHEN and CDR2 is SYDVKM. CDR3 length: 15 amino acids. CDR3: CASSTGTISGNTIYF. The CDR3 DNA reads TGTGCCAGCAGTACCGGGACTATCTCTGGAAACACCATATATTTT.